This T cell receptor beta chain was sequenced during a study of blood T cell repertoires in COVID-19 (dated by TCRdb to 2018 to 2020). Regarding the research as a whole: Collaborator samples came from the United States, Italy and Spain and covered acute and convalescent phases of COVID-19. The dataset comprised deeply sampled blood TCRbeta repertoires from subjects exposed to, actively infected with, or recovered from COVID-19. The repertoires were released in a freely available public database meant as a resource for research on the immune response to SARS-CoV-2. A de-identified subject ID, COVID-19 status, age in years and sex were almost always included in the sample metadata. Samples were obtained from the ongoing ImmuneRACE study (first 160 participants) and from 950 to 1,500 subjects provided by 6 global collaborators. Where available, HLA class I and class II types were obtained from metadata supplied by the sample provider rather than from assay-based typing. The prospective study material was composed of cDNA or gDNA derived from T cells, B-cell-depleted T cells, or PBMCs. Study-level results and caveats: The amount of clinical and demographic metadata varied by source and participant and was provided uncurated.

As regards this clone: It has no known antigen specificity. No much larger clone is present one base from it, and per-base qualities are unavailable.

The trim is 3 bases for V and 2 bases for J, with a gap of 6 bases between the germline ends. Spanning cysteine to phenylalanine, the CDR3 consists of 12 amino acids. The entry retains the CDR3 DNA only, 36 bases that are in frame from base 1. Looking up the germline V gene (reference sequence) yields CDR1 SGHNT and CDR2 YYREEE. The immunoSEQ Assay, a bias-controlled multiplex PCR, was used to amplify TCRbeta CDR3 regions from genomic DNA. The published analysis was carried out like this. The number of nucleated cells in each sample was estimated by amplification of reference gene primers within the assay. Sequence reads were collapsed and filtered to measure the absolute abundance of every unique TCRbeta CDR3 rearrangement. For each sample, productive Simpson clonality was calculated as the square root of Simpson's diversity index across productive rearrangements. TCRdb holds this immuneACCESS table with in-frame rearrangements only. Some clones are missing; in checked studies, unresolved V genes explain under half, and the rest has no known cause. V, J and clone size are those of that table, while D and trimming were read from the DNA. For this sample the table gives about 200,000 clones, of which roughly 80% were detected only once. In total, the top ten clones hold 6% to 9.5% of the sample.

Whole blood was collected in K2EDTA tubes by collaborating institutions according to the institutions' own protocols. For TCRbeta analysis, collaborators shipped samples as frozen whole blood, isolated PBMCs, or DNA extracted from either of those sample types. The sequence was collected from a woman older than 75 with acute or convalescent COVID-19. The chain employs TRBV5-4 and TRBJ2-7, and possibly TRBD2, on 5 matching bases. Sequencing was performed on peripheral blood. The sequenced DNA is TGTGCCAGCAGCTCCGGGACCTACGAGCAGTACTTC. Its coded protein is CASSSGTYEQYF.